A single TCR beta chain is shown here with its context. Its antigen specificity is not known. Base qualities are not at hand, and no much larger clone is one base apart. TCRbeta CDR3 regions were amplified from genomic DNA by means of the immunoSEQ Assay, a bias-controlled multiplex PCR. As for how the authors treated the data: The number of nucleated cells in each sample was estimated from the amplification of reference gene primers within the assay. To quantify the absolute abundance of each unique TCRbeta CDR3 rearrangement, sequence reads were collapsed and filtered. For each sample, productive Simpson clonality was calculated by taking the square root of Simpson's diversity index across productive rearrangements. TCRdb carries this immuneACCESS record with in-frame sequences only. Its versions omit some clonotypes, under half of them owing to an unresolved V gene in the studies checked, with the rest unexplained. The V and J calls and the clone size are those of that table, but D and trimming were determined from the DNA. In this sample the table shows over 250,000 clones, 90% of which occur a single time. The top ten clones comprise around 1.1% of the sample.

Taken from cysteine to phenylalanine, the CDR3 has 14 residues. The entry retains the CDR3 DNA only, 42 bases that are in frame from base 1. Germline trimming amounts to 7 bases on V and 4 bases on J, with 8 as the count of junction bases outside the gene matches. CDR1 and CDR2 were assigned from the germline V gene as MNHNS and SASEGT. The data were obtained in a study of blood T cell repertoires in COVID-19 (TCRdb year 2020). Regarding the study in general: The collaborator samples originated in the United States, Italy and Spain and spanned the acute and convalescent phases of COVID-19. Deeply sampled blood TCRbeta repertoires from subjects exposed to, actively infected with, or recovered from COVID-19 were included in the dataset. The samples were drawn from the first 160 participants of the ongoing ImmuneRACE study and from under 1,500 subjects provided by 6 global collaborators. Where HLA class I and class II types were available, the types were taken from metadata supplied by the sample provider, not from assay-based typing. Nearly every sample came with metadata listing a de-identified subject ID, COVID-19 status, age in years and sex. A freely available public database, intended as a resource for researchers studying the immune response to SARS-CoV-2, is where the repertoires were released. The material from the prospective study consisted of cDNA or gDNA derived from T cells, B-cell-depleted T cells, or PBMCs. The investigation overall reported the following: The quantity of clinical and demographic metadata differed by source and by participant and was supplied without curation.

Participants in the prospective study were aged roughly 18 to 89 years, lived in over 20 United States geographic areas, and enrolled through a virtual design. Cohort assignment in the prospective study relied on participant-reported clinical history from a screening survey and a study questionnaire. Recovered participants in ImmuneRACE Cohort 3 were defined by two consecutive negative NP/OP PCR tests, clearance by a healthcare professional, or resolution of symptoms. Mobile phlebotomists in the prospective study collected whole blood, serum and a nasopharyngeal or oropharyngeal swab from every participant. Over a roughly 2-month period, participants in the prospective study had the option of providing additional blood draws and questionnaires. Before DNA extraction, prospective study blood samples were shipped either frozen or at room temperature.

The sequenced material came from PBMCs or T cells enriched from blood (not recorded which). The source is a woman between 25 and 40 years old who had recovered from COVID-19. The chain is encoded by TRBV6-1 joined to TRBJ2-7, with TRBD1 identical over 9 junction bases. For the CDR3, the sequence is CASNPQGALYEQYF. At the DNA level, the sequence is TGTGCCAGCAACCCACAGGGGGCGTTGTACGAGCAGTACTTC.